The present T cell receptor (beta chain) was sequenced within a study of blood T cell repertoires in COVID-19. The age range of participants was about 18 to 89 years, with residence in approximately 25 US areas. Exposed participants encountered a COVID-19 case during the 2 weeks preceding study entry. J was trimmed by 1 base and V by 2 bases; bases with no gene match: 3. CDR1 is SGHRS and CDR2 is YFSETQ in the germline V gene. CDR3 length equals 15 residues. Per the study methods: Researchers report that nucleated cell counts were estimated from reference gene primer amplification. Repertoires were generated with immunoSEQ multiplex PCR, while TCRdb's copy carries only in-frame clones and drops some. D and trimming come from the DNA, and the V and J calls and clone size come from that table. The table includes 350,000 to 400,000 clones, 80% to 95% detected once.

The sequenced material came from PBMCs or T cells enriched from blood (not recorded which). The receptor was derived from a woman aged 40 to 50 who had been exposed to COVID-19. The genes are TRBV5-1 and TRBJ1-1; 9 positions match TRBD1. CDR3 sequence reads: CASSFTGGTNTEAFF. The CDR3 coding sequence is TGCGCCAGCAGCTTCACAGGGGGCACGAACACTGAAGCTTTCTTT.